The clone carrying this T cell receptor beta chain has only a few counts. This specimen belongs to a study of blood T cell repertoires in COVID-19. The CDR3 runs 18 residues. Germline CDR1 reads SGDLS; CDR2 reads YYNGEE. V gave up 4 bases and J gave up 3 bases, with 20 bases separating them. Profiled with immunoSEQ multiplex PCR; TCRdb holds only in-frame clones, not every one. The table includes around 65,000 clones, about four fifths detected once. This sequence was found in a human donor in a cohort sampled during active COVID-19. The chain has TRBV9 and TRBJ2-6; D might be TRBD1 (8 bases). The sequenced sample was peripheral blood. The CDR3 is CASSPTTHRGGGANVLTF. CDR3 bases: TGTGCCAGCAGCCCGACGACCCACAGGGGGGGTGGGGCCAACGTCCTGACTTTC.